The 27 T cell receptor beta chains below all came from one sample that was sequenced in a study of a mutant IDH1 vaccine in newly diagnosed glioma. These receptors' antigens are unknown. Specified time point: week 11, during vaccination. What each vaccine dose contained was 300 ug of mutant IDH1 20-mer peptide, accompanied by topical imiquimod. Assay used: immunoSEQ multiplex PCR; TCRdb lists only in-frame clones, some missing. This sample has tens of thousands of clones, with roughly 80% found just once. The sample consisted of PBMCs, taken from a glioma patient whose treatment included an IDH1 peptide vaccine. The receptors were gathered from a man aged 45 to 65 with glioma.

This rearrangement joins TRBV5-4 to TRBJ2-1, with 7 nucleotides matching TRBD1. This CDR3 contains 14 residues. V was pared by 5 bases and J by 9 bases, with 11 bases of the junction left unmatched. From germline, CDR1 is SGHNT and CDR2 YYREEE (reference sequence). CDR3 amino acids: CASSLRPTGAEQFF. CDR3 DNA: TGTGCCAGCAGTTTACGCCCCACAGGGGCTGAGCAGTTCTTC.

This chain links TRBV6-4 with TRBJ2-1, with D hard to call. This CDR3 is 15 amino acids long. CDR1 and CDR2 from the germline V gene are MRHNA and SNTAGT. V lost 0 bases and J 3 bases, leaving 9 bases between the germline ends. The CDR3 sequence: CASSDSNQDYNEQFF. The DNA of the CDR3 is TGTGCCAGCAGTGACTCTAACCAGGACTACAATGAGCAGTTCTTC.

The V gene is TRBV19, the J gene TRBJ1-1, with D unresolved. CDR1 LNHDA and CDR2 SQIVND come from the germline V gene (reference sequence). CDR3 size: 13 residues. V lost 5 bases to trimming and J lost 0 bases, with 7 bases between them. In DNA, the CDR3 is TGTGCCAGTAGTTGGGGTATGAACACTGAAGCTTTCTTT. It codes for CASSWGMNTEAFF.

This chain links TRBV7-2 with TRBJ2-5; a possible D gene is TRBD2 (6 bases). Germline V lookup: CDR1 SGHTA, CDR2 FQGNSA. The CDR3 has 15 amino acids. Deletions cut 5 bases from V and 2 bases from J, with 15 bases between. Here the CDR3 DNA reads TGTGCCAGCAGCGTCGGGGGTTTGGGGCAAGAGACCCAGTACTTC. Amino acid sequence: CASSVGGLGQETQYF.

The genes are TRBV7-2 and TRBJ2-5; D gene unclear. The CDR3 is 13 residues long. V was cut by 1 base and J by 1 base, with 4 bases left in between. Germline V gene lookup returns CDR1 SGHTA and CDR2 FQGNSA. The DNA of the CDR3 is TGTGCCAGCAGCTTAGTGACCCAAGAGACCCAGTACTTC. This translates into CASSLVTQETQYF.

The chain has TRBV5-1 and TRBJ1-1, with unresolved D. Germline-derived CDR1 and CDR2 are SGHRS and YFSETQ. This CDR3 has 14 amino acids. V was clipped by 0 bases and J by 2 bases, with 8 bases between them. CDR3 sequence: CASSLVTDNTEAFF. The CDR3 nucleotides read TGCGCCAGCAGCTTGGTAACAGATAACACTGAAGCTTTCTTT. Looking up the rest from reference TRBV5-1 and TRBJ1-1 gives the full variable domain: KAGVTQTPRYLIKTRGQQVTLSCSPISGHRSVSWYQQTPGQGLQFLFEYFSETQRNKGNFPGRFSGRQFSNSRSEMNVSTLELGDSALYLCASSLVTDNTEAFFGQGTRLTVV.

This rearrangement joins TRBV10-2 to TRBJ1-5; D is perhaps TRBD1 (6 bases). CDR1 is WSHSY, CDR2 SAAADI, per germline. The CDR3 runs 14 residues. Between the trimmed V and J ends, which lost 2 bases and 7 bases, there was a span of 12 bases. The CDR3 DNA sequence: TGCGCCAGCAGTGAGCGCCTCCAGGGGCAGCCCCAGCATTTT. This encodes CASSERLQGQPQHF.

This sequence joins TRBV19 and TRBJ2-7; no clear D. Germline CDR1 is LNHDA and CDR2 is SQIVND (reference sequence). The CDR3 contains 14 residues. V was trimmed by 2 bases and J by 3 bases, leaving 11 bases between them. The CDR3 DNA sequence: TGTGCCAGTAGTATATCGGCTGAGAGCTACGAGCAGTACTTC. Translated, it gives CASSISAESYEQYF. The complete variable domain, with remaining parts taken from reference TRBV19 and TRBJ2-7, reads DGGITQSPKYLFRKEGQNVTLSCEQNLNHDAMYWYRQDPGQGLRLIYYSQIVNDFQKGDIAEGYSVSREKKESFPLTVTSAQKNPTAFYLCASSISAESYEQYFGPGTRLTVT.

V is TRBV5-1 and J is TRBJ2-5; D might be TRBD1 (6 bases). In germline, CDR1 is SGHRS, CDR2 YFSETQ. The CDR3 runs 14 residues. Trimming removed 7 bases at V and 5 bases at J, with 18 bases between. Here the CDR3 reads CASRQTGPGETQYF. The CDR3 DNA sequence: TGCGCCAGCCGACAGACAGGTCCCGGGGAGACCCAGTACTTC.

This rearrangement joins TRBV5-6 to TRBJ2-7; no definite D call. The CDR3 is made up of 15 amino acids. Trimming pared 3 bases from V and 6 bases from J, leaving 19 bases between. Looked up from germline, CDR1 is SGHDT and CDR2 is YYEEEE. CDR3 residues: CASSWRQPGISEQYF. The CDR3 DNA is TGTGCCAGCAGCTGGCGGCAGCCTGGTATTTCCGAGCAGTACTTC.

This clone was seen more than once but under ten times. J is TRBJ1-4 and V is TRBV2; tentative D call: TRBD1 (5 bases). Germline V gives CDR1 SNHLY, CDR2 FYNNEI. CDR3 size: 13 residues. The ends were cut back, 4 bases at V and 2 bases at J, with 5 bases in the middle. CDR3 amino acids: CASSAGTNEKLFF. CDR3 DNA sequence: TGTGCCAGCAGTGCAGGGACTAATGAAAAACTGTTTTTT.

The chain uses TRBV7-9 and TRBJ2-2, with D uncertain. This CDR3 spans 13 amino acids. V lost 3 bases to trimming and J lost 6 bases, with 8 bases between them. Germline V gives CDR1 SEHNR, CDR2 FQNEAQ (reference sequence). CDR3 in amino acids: CASSFLLSGELFF. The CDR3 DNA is TGTGCCAGCAGCTTTTTATTGTCCGGGGAGCTGTTTTTT.

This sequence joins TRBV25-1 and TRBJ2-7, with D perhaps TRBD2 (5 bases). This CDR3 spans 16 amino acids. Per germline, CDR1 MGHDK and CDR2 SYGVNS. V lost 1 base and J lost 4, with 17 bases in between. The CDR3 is CASSESTVGVPYEQYF. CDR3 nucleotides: TGTGCCAGCAGTGAATCCACGGTGGGAGTTCCGTACGAGCAGTACTTC.

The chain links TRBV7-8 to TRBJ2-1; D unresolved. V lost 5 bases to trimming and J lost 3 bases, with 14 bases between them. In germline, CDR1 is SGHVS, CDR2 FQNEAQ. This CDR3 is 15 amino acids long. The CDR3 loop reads CASSPEQEGYNEQFF. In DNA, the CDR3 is TGTGCCAGCAGCCCAGAGCAGGAAGGCTACAATGAGCAGTTCTTC.

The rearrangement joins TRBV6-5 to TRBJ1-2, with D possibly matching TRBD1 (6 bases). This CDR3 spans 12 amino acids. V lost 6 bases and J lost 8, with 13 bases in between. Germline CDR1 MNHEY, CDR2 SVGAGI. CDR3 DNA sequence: TGTGCCAGCAGAAAAACCGGGGGCGGCTACACCTTC. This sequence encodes CASRKTGGGYTF.

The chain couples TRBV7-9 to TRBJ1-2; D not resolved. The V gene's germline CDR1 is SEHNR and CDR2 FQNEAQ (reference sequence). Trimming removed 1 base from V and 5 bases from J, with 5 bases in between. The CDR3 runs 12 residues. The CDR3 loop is CASSLGGYGYTF. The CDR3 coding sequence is TGTGCCAGCAGCTTAGGCGGATATGGCTACACCTTC.

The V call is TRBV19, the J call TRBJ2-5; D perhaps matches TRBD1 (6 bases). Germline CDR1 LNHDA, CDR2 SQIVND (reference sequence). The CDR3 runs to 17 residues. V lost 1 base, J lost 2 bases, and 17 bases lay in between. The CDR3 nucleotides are TGTGCCAGTAGTATAGCTTCCCTGGGGGCAGGACAAGAGACCCAGTACTTC. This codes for CASSIASLGAGQETQYF.

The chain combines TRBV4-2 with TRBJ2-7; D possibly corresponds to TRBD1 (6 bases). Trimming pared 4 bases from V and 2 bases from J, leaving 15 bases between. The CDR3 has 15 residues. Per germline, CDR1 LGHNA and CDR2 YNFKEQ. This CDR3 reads CASSLETTGTYEQYF. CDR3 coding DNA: TGTGCCAGCAGCCTCGAAACAACAGGGACCTACGAGCAGTACTTC.

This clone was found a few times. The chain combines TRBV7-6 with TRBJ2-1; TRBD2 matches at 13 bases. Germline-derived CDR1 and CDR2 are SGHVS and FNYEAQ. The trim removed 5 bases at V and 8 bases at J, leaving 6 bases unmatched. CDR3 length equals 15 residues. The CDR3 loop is CASSPLAGGVHEQFF. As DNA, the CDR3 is TGTGCCAGCAGCCCACTAGCGGGAGGGGTACATGAGCAGTTCTTC. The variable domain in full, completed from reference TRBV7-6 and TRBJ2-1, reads GAGVSQSPRYKVTKRGQDVALRCDPISGHVSLYWYRQALGQGPEFLTYFNYEAQQDKSGLPNDRFSAERPEGSISTLTIQRTEQRDSAMYRCASSPLAGGVHEQFFGPGTRLTVL.

CDR3 in amino acids: CASRATGSGELFF. The DNA of the CDR3 is TGCGCCAGCAGAGCGACAGGGTCCGGGGAGCTGTTTTTT. The chain recombines TRBV5-1 with TRBJ2-2, with TRBD1 matching over 7 bases. The trim removed 5 bases at V and 6 bases at J, leaving 4 bases unmatched. This CDR3 has 13 residues. The V gene's germline CDR1 is SGHRS and CDR2 YFSETQ.

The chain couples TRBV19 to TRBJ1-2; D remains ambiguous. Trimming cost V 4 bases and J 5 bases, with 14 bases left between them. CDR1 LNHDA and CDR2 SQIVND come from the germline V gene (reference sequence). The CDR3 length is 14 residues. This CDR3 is CASSSMGSVYGYTF. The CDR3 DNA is TGTGCCAGTAGTAGTATGGGGTCAGTTTATGGCTACACCTTC.

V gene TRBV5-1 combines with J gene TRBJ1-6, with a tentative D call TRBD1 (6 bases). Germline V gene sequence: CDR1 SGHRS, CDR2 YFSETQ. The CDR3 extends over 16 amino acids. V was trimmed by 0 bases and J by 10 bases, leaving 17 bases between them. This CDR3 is CASSLAGGGTGSPLHF. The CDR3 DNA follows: TGCGCCAGCAGCTTGGCGGGAGGGGGAACGGGATCACCCCTCCACTTT.

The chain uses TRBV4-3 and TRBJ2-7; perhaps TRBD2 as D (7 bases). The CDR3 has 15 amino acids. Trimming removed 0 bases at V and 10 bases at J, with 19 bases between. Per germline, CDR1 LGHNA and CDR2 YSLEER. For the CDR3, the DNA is TGCGCCAGCAGCCAAGATCGGGGGGCGGGGGCCGAACAGTACTTC. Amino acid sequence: CASSQDRGAGAEQYF.

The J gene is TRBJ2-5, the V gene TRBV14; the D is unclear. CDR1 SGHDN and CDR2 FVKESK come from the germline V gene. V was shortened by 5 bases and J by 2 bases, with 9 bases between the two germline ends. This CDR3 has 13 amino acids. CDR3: CASSRVRQETQYF. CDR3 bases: TGTGCCAGCAGCAGGGTCCGACAAGAGACCCAGTACTTC.

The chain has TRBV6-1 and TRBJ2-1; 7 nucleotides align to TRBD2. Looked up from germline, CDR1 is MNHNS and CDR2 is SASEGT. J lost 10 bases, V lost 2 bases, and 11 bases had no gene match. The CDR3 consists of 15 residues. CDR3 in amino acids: CASSETLHSGGEQFF. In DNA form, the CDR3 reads TGTGCCAGCAGTGAAACGTTACATTCGGGAGGAGAGCAGTTCTTC.

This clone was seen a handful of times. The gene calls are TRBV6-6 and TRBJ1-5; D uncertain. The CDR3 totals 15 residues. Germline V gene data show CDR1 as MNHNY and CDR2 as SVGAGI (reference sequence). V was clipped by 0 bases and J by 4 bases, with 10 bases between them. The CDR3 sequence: CASSYSSGENQPQHF. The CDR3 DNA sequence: TGTGCCAGCAGTTACTCTTCAGGAGAAAATCAGCCCCAGCATTTT.

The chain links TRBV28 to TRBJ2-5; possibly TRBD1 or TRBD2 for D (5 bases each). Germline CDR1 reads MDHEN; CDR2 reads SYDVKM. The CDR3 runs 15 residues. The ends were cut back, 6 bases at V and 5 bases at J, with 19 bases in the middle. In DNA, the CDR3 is TGTGCCAGCAGAACCTTACTGGGGGTGGGGGAGACCCAGTACTTC. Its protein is CASRTLLGVGETQYF. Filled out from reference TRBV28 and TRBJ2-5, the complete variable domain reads DVKVTQSSRYLVKRTGEKVFLECVQDMDHENMFWYRQDPGLGLRLIYFSYDVKMKEKGDIPEGYSVSREKKERFSLILESASTNQTSMYLCASRTLLGVGETQYFGPGTRLLVL.